These 32 T cell receptor beta chains were sequenced from one sample in a study of regulatory T cells in long-lasting Graves disease. Arm-PCR with iRepertoire HTBI primers amplified the CDR3 regions for these TCR beta libraries. MiXCR was run by TCRdb on the multiplex PCR reads, yielding one entry per CDR3 protein. The repertoire holds some 280,000 distinct CDR3 sequences, with around 21% as singletons. The time point is: persistent/refractory GD, antithyroid drugs over 5 years with positive TRAb. The TCR library was prepared using RNA isolated from PBMCs. The source material was peripheral blood mononuclear cells (PBMCs), sampled when the disease was refractory, from a patient treated with antithyroid drugs. The source of these receptors is a female donor with Graves disease.

This clonotype was seen at least ten times. CDR3 residues: CSAGRQGGAGYSNQPQHF. DNA of the CDR3: TGCAGTGCTGGACGACAGGGGGGTGCAGGGTATAGCAATCAGCCCCAGCATTTT. This chain links TRBV20-1 with TRBJ1-5, with 9 bases matching TRBD1. V was clipped by 5 bases and J by 0 bases; unmatched bases: 14. The CDR3 extends over 18 amino acids. Germline V gene lookup returns CDR1 DFQATT and CDR2 SNEGSKA (reference sequence).

Worth noting for this clonotype: Possible read error: a much larger clone is one base away. This chain uses TRBV28 with TRBJ2-7; 9 bases map to TRBD2. Germline V lookup: CDR1 MDHEN, CDR2 SYDVKM. This CDR3 is built from 11 residues. The J segment lost 12 bases and the V segment lost 8 bases, leaving 8 bases of the junction unmatched. The CDR3 reads CASRWTSAMYF. In DNA, the CDR3 is TGTGCCAGCCGCTGGACTAGCGCTATGTACTTC.

Of note for this clonotype: Germline and junction disagree at one end, which may indicate a read error. The rearrangement joins TRBV6-2 or TRBV6-3 to TRBJ2-5; D remains unclear. With the DNA end fitting TRBJ2-1 better, the J assignment may be wrong. The CDR3 has 14 amino acids. Germline V gene lookup returns CDR1 MNHEY and CDR2 SVGEGT. CDR3 DNA: TGTGCCACCAGTCGAGAACAAACAAACAATGAGCAGTTCTTC. It codes for CATSREQTNNEQFF.

Notes on this clonotype: The CDR3 does not end in the conserved phenylalanine or tryptophan, so this is likely a read error. The gene calls are TRBV24-1 and TRBJ1-5; TRBD1 agrees at 8 bases. This CDR3 has 15 amino acids. Germline trimming cut 4 bases from V and 6 bases from J; bases unmatched to any gene: 7. CDR1 is KGHDR and CDR2 is SFDVKD in the germline V gene. CDR3 in DNA: TGTGCCACCAGTGACCGAGGACAGGGTATTCAGCCCCAGCATTCT. Protein product: CATSDRGQGIQPQHS.

This chain uses TRBV20-1 with TRBJ2-1; D uncertain. The V end was cut by 4 bases, the J end by 7 bases, with 8 bases between. This CDR3 comprises 11 residues. Germline CDR1 is DFQATT and CDR2 is SNEGSKA (reference sequence). The DNA of the CDR3 is TGCAGTGCTACTACACTTAATGAGCAGTTCTTC. Protein: CSATTLNEQFF.

The rearrangement joins TRBV7-9 to TRBJ1-2, with TRBD1 as a possible D gene (5 bases). CDR1 and CDR2 from the germline V gene are SEHNR and FQNEAQ (reference sequence). Trimming pared 0 bases from V and 8 bases from J, leaving 7 bases between. This CDR3 region has 12 residues. In DNA, the CDR3 is TGTGCCAGCAGCTTAGCGCGACAGGGCTACACCTTC. This encodes CASSLARQGYTF.

This chain connects TRBV10-3 to TRBJ2-2; 9 bases align to TRBD2. V was pared by 4 bases and J by 6 bases, with 6 bases of the junction left unmatched. Germline assignment: CDR1 ENHRY and CDR2 SYGVKD. The CDR3 consists of 15 residues. CDR3 region: CAISGGSGSPGELFF. CDR3 bases: TGTGCCATCAGTGGGGGTAGCGGGAGTCCCGGGGAGCTGTTTTTT.

This clonotype was seen ten or more times. This chain links TRBV2 with TRBJ1-1; a weak D match, TRBD1 (5 bases). The CDR3 totals 13 residues. V was shortened by 5 bases and J by 5 bases, with 12 bases between the two germline ends. The germline gives CDR1 SNHLY, CDR2 FYNNEI. The CDR3 here is CASSMWGGTEAFF. The CDR3 nucleotides read TGTGCCAGCAGTATGTGGGGGGGGACTGAAGCTTTCTTT.

Points on this clonotype: At one end, the junction sequence differs from germline, possibly due to a read error. V gene TRBV7-2 combines with J gene TRBJ2-5, with D perhaps TRBD2 (6 bases). Germline CDR1 reads SGHTA; CDR2 reads FQGNSA. CDR3 size: 14 residues. The CDR3 DNA reads TGTGCCAGCAGCCTCTCCGGGGGAGGAGAGACCCAGCACTTC. This translates into CASSLSGGGETQHF.

Concerning this clonotype: The missing conserved phenylalanine or tryptophan at the end of this CDR3 makes a read error likely. The V gene is TRBV29-1, the J gene TRBJ2-7, with a weak D call TRBD1 (6 bases). V lost 0 bases and J 5 bases, leaving 17 bases between the germline ends. This CDR3 contains 15 residues. Germline CDR1 and CDR2: SQVTM and ANQGSEA. The CDR3 sequence is CSVEDRGRGLDEQYL. The CDR3 DNA reads as TGCAGCGTTGAAGATCGTGGCAGGGGTTTAGACGAGCAGTACCTC.

Ten or more counts support this clonotype. The genes are TRBV20-1 and TRBJ2-5; D unclear. Per the germline V gene, CDR1 is DFQATT and CDR2 is SNEGSKA (reference sequence). The CDR3 extends over 16 amino acids. Between the trimmed V and J ends, which lost 0 bases and 6 bases, there was a span of 20 bases. This CDR3 is CSARDPWRYSPQTQYF. The CDR3 nucleotides read TGCAGTGCTAGAGATCCTTGGCGGTACAGCCCTCAGACCCAGTACTTC.

The V and J genes are TRBV28 and TRBJ2-3, with TRBD2 matching over 10 bases. V shed 6 bases, J shed 0 bases, and the junction held 6 bases outside the gene matches. The germline gives CDR1 MDHEN, CDR2 SYDVKM. The CDR3 loop spans 16 amino acids. The CDR3, as DNA: TGTGCCAGCAGCCACTTAGCGGGAGGAAGCACAGATACGCAGTATTTT. Protein sequence: CASSHLAGGSTDTQYF.

Details on this clonotype: One junction end disagrees with the germline gene, perhaps due to a read error. V and J are TRBV6-1 and TRBJ1-1; D is uncertain. From germline, CDR1 is MNHNS and CDR2 SASEGT. This CDR3 has 13 residues. DNA for the CDR3: TGTGCCGGCAGCAATTGGGGTGACACTGAAGCTTTCTTT. Its protein product is CAGSNWGDTEAFF.

This clonotype was seen ten or more times. This rearrangement joins TRBV28 to TRBJ1-4; no definite D call. Trimming removed 4 bases at V and 4 bases at J, with 13 bases between. The CDR3 loop spans 15 amino acids. Per germline, CDR1 MDHEN and CDR2 SYDVKM. This CDR3 reads CASSSPSRVNEKLFF. The CDR3 DNA reads as TGTGCCAGCAGTTCCCCCTCTAGGGTTAATGAAAAACTGTTTTTT.

This clonotype was seen ten or more times. The chain combines TRBV7-2 with TRBJ2-7; TRBD2 matches 7 bases. Per germline, CDR1 SGHTA and CDR2 FQGNSA. The CDR3 is made up of 15 amino acids. Trimming removed 4 bases from V and 5 bases from J; junction bases left unmatched: 11. Here the CDR3 reads CASSYRGRFNDEQYF. DNA of the CDR3: TGTGCCAGCAGCTATCGCGGGAGATTCAACGACGAGCAGTACTTC.

For this clonotype: A read error likely explains this, since a far larger clone differs by one base. The V call is TRBV9, the J call TRBJ1-1; D call uncertain. CDR3 length: 14 amino acids. Germline V lookup: CDR1 SGDLS, CDR2 YYNGEE. The CDR3 reads CASSESSGNTKAFF. CDR3 in DNA: TGTGCCAGCAGTGAGAGTTCGGGAAACACTAAAGCTTTCTTT.

This clonotype turned up a few times. CDR3 bases: TGTGCCATCAGTGAGTCAGAAAGCAATCAGCCCCAGCATTTT. It translates to CAISESESNQPQHF. The chain links TRBV10-3 to TRBJ1-5; D gene ambiguous. The CDR3 extends over 14 amino acids. Germline assignment: CDR1 ENHRY and CDR2 SYGVKD. The V end was cut by 0 bases, the J end by 1 base, with 4 bases between.

The rearrangement uses TRBV4-1 and TRBJ2-7; 9 bases line up with TRBD1. Germline V CDR1 and CDR2: MGHRA, YSYEKL. This CDR3 contains 16 residues. The V segment lost 2 bases and the J segment 3 bases; nucleotides outside the gene matches: 8. CDR3 amino acids: CASSQPRGTGSYEQYF. The CDR3 DNA is TGCGCCAGCAGCCAACCACGGGGGACAGGGAGCTACGAGCAGTACTTC.

This clonotype was seen repeatedly, ten times or more. This chain uses TRBV6-5 with TRBJ2-7; the D gene could be TRBD1 or TRBD2 (5 bases each). The CDR3 runs 14 residues. Germline CDR1 reads MNHEY; CDR2 reads SVGAGI. V dropped 4 bases and J dropped 0 bases, with 10 bases sitting between them. CDR3 sequence: CASSSGPRSYEQYF. CDR3 DNA: TGTGCCAGCAGTTCGGGACCACGCTCCTACGAGCAGTACTTC.

This clonotype was detected many times. The chain combines TRBV6-2 or TRBV6-3 with TRBJ2-7; 11 bases align to TRBD2. From germline, CDR1 is MNHEY and CDR2 SVGEGT. The CDR3 extends over 17 amino acids. V lost 4 bases to trimming and J lost 0 bases; unmatched junction nucleotides: 8. The CDR3: CASSFRPTSGSSYEQYF. The CDR3 nucleotides read TGTGCCAGCAGTTTTCGACCAACTAGCGGGAGCTCCTACGAGCAGTACTTC.

This clonotype was seen a handful of times. This chain connects TRBV18 to TRBJ1-4; TRBD1 matches 8 bases. V lost 5 bases and J lost 5; bases outside the gene matches: 4. Looked up from germline, CDR1 is KGHSH and CDR2 is LQKENI. The CDR3 is made up of 14 amino acids. The CDR3 DNA is TGTGCCAGCTCAACCAGGGGGCTGAATGAAAAACTGTTTTTT. Translation: CASSTRGLNEKLFF.

This clonotype was counted a few times. The V call is TRBV11-1, the J call TRBJ2-7, with D tentatively TRBD2 (5 bases). CDR1 SGHAT and CDR2 FQDESV come from the germline V gene (reference sequence). This CDR3 spans 15 amino acids. Trimming removed 7 bases from V and 1 base from J, with 17 bases in between. The CDR3 DNA sequence: TGTGCCAGCACCAACTCTGGGTCGGGGTCCTACGAGCAGTACTTC. Its protein product is CASTNSGSGSYEQYF. The full variable domain, in which reference TRBV11-1 and TRBJ2-7 provide the parts outside the CDR3, is EAEVAQSPRYKITEKSQAVAFWCDPISGHATLYWYRQILGQGPELLVQFQDESVVDDSQLPKDRFSAERLKGVDSTLKIQPAELGDSAMYLCASTNSGSGSYEQYFGPGTRLTVT.

This clonotype has a count of ten or more. The rearrangement uses TRBV24-1 and TRBJ1-2; D is uncertain. The V end was cut by 5 bases, the J end by 5 bases, with 8 bases between. CDR3 size: 12 residues. Germline lookup yields CDR1 KGHDR and CDR2 SFDVKD. DNA for the CDR3: TGTGCCACCAGTGCCGGGGATTATGGCTACACCTTC. Translated, it gives CATSAGDYGYTF.

This clonotype has a handful of counts. In nucleotides, the CDR3 is TGTGCCAGCAGTGAAGCGTCGGACAGTGATCCCGCTATGAACACTGAAGCTTTCTTT. Translating it yields CASSEASDSDPAMNTEAFF. The chain combines TRBV2 with TRBJ1-1; tentatively, D is TRBD1 (6 bases). Per the germline V gene, CDR1 is SNHLY and CDR2 is FYNNEI. CDR3 length equals 19 residues. V was pared by 0 bases and J by 0 bases, with 20 bases between.

This clonotype occurred many times. The chain uses TRBV20-1 and TRBJ1-4; 8 nucleotides align to TRBD1. Unmatched junction bases numbered 5, after V lost 0 bases and J lost 8 bases. CDR1 DFQATT and CDR2 SNEGSKA come from the germline V gene (reference sequence). The CDR3 is 14 residues long. The CDR3 DNA is TGCAGTGCTAGAGAGCAGGGGGCATGGGAAAAACTGTTTTTT. This sequence encodes CSAREQGAWEKLFF.

This clonotype was observed at least ten times. V is TRBV3-1 and J is TRBJ2-6; D is unclear. Germline V gene data show CDR1 as LGHDT and CDR2 as YNNKEL (reference sequence). This CDR3 region has 13 residues. V was shortened by 3 bases and J by 1 base, with 1 base between the two germline ends. CDR3 sequence: CASSQSGANVLTF. CDR3 DNA sequence: TGTGCCAGCAGCCAGTCTGGGGCCAACGTCCTGACTTTC.

The chain joins TRBV4-3 to TRBJ2-6; no clear D. The germline gives CDR1 LGHNA, CDR2 YSLEER. The CDR3 consists of 16 residues. V lost 1 base and J 2 bases, leaving 9 bases between the germline ends. CDR3 DNA sequence: TGCGCCAGCAGCCAAGTTTTCGTCACTGGGGCCAACGTCCTGACTTTC. Residues: CASSQVFVTGANVLTF.

With respect to this clonotype: One junction end does not reproduce the germline sequence, and a read error may be involved. V and J are TRBV28 and TRBJ1-5; the D is unclear. Germline V CDR1 and CDR2: MDHEN, SYDVKM. This CDR3 comprises 14 residues. The CDR3 loop is CATSDPYSNQPQHF. The CDR3, as DNA: TGTGCCACCAGTGACCCCTATAGCAATCAGCCCCAGCATTTT.

This clonotype was detected a few times. The rearrangement uses TRBV7-2 and TRBJ1-5, with D possibly matching TRBD1 (6 bases). With 4 bases removed from V and 9 bases from J, the gap between germline ends came to 13 bases. The CDR3 spans 13 residues. Germline V gene data show CDR1 as SGHTA and CDR2 as FQGNSA. This chain's CDR3 is CASSSRQDGPQHF. The CDR3 nucleotides read TGTGCCAGCAGCTCACGACAGGACGGGCCCCAGCATTTT.

The J gene is TRBJ2-4, the V gene TRBV20-1, with D tentatively TRBD2 (6 bases). Trimming cost V 3 bases and J 6 bases, with 18 bases left between them. The germline V gene has CDR1 DFQATT and CDR2 SNEGSKA (reference sequence). The CDR3 is 15 residues long. CDR3 nucleotides: TGCAGTGCTAGGGAAAGAGGCAGACTAGTAAACATTCAGTACTTC. This encodes CSARERGRLVNIQYF.

V usage is TRBV24-1 and J usage is TRBJ2-1; TRBD2 is a possible D gene (6 bases). Germline V CDR1 and CDR2: KGHDR, SFDVKD. This CDR3 has 13 amino acids. With 4 bases removed from V and 6 bases from J, the gap between germline ends came to 9 bases. In DNA form, the CDR3 reads TGTGCCACCAGTGACCCAGCGGGCAATGAGCAGTTCTTC. This translates into CATSDPAGNEQFF.

The chain employs TRBV6-1 and TRBJ1-3; no clear D. The germline gives CDR1 MNHNS, CDR2 SASEGT. Trimming took 5 bases from V and 0 from J, leaving 11 bases between them. The CDR3 is made up of 15 amino acids. This chain's CDR3 is CASSRAQLSGNTIYF. The CDR3 DNA is TGTGCCAGCAGTCGGGCCCAGCTCTCTGGAAACACCATATATTTT.